The clone carrying this T cell receptor beta chain has just one count. The source of the sample is a study of cytomegalovirus exposure and HLA in healthy donors. The PCR ran on 60 Vbeta and 13 Jbeta primers. Measured with immunoSEQ multiplex PCR; TCRdb has only the in-frame clones, and not every one. The sample holds roughly 170,000 clones, about 81% seen once. The germline CDR1 and CDR2 sequences are SGHAT and FQNNGV. CDR3 length: 16 residues. The V segment lost 1 base and the J segment 0 bases; nucleotides outside the gene matches: 4. Sample: PBMCs. The chain has TRBV11-2 and TRBJ2-3, with 7 nucleotides matching TRBD2. The receptor was isolated from a woman aged 25 to 39 in good health and CMV-seronegative. The CDR3 nucleotides read TGTGCCAGCAGCTTAGGGCTAGCGGCTAGCACAGATACGCAGTATTTT. Its protein is CASSLGLAASTDTQYF.